These 2 T cell receptor beta chains were all obtained from the same sample, sequenced in a study of shared clonotypes between healthy human individuals. The method was immunoSEQ multiplex PCR; TCRdb's version includes in-frame clones alone and lacks a portion of them. Among about a million clones, around 74% were seen once, and the ten largest hold less than 1.5%. The sequenced sample was memory CD4+ T cells sorted from blood. Subset here: CD45RA-negative fraction. The receptors originated from a man aged 18 to 29 in good health.

The chain is built from TRBV4-3 and TRBJ2-1, with 9 positions matching TRBD1. Per the germline V gene, CDR1 is LGHNA and CDR2 is YSLEER. The CDR3 totals 12 residues. Trimming cost V 0 bases and J 16 bases; bases outside gene matches: 4. In nucleotides, the CDR3 is TGCGCCAGCAGCCAAGATGGGACAGGGAAATTCTTC. The encoded protein is CASSQDGTGKFF.

The V call is TRBV2, the J call TRBJ2-7, with 8 bases lining up with TRBD1. Per the germline V gene, CDR1 is SNHLY and CDR2 is FYNNEI. The CDR3 is made up of 15 amino acids. J was trimmed by 0 bases and V by 3 bases; bases with no gene match: 4. The CDR3 bases are TGTGCCAGCAGTGAGGGACAGGCCAGCTCCTACGAGCAGTACTTC. This translates into CASSEGQASSYEQYF.